This entry is about one T cell receptor beta chain. The CDR3 spans 16 residues. Trimming took 1 base from V and 7 from J; bases not matched to a gene: 9. Germline V gene data show CDR1 as LGHNA and CDR2 as YNFKEQ. This record comes from a study of OX40 agonist ivuxolimab in advanced cancers. Whole-study context: Patients in dose escalation had liver, melanoma, kidney or head and neck cancers.

TCRdb keeps only in-frame clones here, not all; method: immunoSEQ multiplex PCR. The table records fewer than 85,000 clones, more than 70% of them present only once. The sample was CD4+ or CD8+ T cells sorted from blood, taken in a trial of the OX40 agonist ivuxolimab. The chain has TRBV4-2 and TRBJ1-4; 7 positions match TRBD1. This sequence originates from an adult with an advanced solid tumor such as melanoma, head and neck, liver or kidney cancer. CDR3 nucleotide sequence: TGTGCCAGCAGCCAAGTGTACGAGGGGGCGGGTGAAAAACTGTTTTTT. Translating it yields CASSQVYEGAGEKLFF.